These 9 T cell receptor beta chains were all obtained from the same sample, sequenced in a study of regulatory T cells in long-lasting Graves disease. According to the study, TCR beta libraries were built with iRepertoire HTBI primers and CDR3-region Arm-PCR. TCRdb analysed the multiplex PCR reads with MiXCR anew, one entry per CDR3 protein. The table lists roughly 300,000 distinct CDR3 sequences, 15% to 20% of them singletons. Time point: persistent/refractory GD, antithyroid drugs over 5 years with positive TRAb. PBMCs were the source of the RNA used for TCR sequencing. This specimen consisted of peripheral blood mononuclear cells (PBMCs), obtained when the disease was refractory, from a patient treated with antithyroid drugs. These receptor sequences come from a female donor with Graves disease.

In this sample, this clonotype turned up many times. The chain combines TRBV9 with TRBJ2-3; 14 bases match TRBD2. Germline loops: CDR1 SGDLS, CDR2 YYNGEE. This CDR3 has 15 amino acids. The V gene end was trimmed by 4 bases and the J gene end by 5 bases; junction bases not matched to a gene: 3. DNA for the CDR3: TGTGCCAGCAGCCCGGGACTAGCGGGGGAAGATACGCAGTATTTT. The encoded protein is CASSPGLAGEDTQYF. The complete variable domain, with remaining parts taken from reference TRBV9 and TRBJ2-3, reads DSGVTQTPKHLITATGQRVTLRCSPRSGDLSVYWYQQSLDQGLQFLIQYYNGEERAKGNILERFSAQQFPDLHSELNLSSLELGDSALYFCASSPGLAGEDTQYFGPGTRLTVL.

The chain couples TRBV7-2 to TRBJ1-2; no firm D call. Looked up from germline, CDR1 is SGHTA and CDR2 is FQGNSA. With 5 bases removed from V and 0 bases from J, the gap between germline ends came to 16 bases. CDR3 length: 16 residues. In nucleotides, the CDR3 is TGTGCCAGCAGCGCAGATACCGGGATCCCTAACTATGGCTACACCTTC. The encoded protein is CASSADTGIPNYGYTF.

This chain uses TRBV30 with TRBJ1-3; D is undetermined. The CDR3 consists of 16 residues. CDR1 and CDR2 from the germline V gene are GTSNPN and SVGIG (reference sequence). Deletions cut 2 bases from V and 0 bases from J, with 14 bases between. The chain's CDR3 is CAWSLGGRTSGNTIYF. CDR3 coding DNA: TGTGCCTGGAGTTTGGGAGGCCGCACCTCTGGAAACACCATATATTTT.

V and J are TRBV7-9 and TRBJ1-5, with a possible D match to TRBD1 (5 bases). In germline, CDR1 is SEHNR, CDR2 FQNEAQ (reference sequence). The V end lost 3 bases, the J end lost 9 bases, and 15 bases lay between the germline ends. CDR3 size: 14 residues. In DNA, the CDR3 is TGTGCCAGCAGCTTTGTAGGGTCCGGGGGGCCCCAGCATTTT. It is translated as CASSFVGSGGPQHF.

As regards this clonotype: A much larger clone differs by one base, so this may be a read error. DNA for the CDR3: TGTGCCAGCAGTCCCTTATCCACTGAAGCTTTCTTT. Its protein is CASSPLSTEAFF. The rearrangement uses TRBV12-3 or TRBV12-4 and TRBJ1-1; D is unresolved. The ends were cut back, 5 bases at V and 4 bases at J, with 8 bases in the middle. The CDR3 runs to 12 residues.

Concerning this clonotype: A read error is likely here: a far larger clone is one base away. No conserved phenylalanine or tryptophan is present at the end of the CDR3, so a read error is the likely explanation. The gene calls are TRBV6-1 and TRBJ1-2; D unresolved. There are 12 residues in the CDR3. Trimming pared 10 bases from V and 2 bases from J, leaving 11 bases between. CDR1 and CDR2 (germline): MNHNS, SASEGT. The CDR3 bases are TGTGCCATCCTGGGTTACAACTATGGCTACACCCTC. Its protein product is CAILGYNYGYTL.

The CDR3 here is CASSSVRQTGELFF. In DNA, the CDR3 is TGTGCCAGCAGCTCCGTGCGACAAACCGGGGAGCTGTTTTTT. The chain employs TRBV6-2 or TRBV6-3 and TRBJ2-2, with D unclear. From germline, CDR1 is MNHEY and CDR2 SVGEGT. The CDR3 contains 14 residues. V lost 6 bases and J 5 bases, leaving 13 bases between the germline ends.

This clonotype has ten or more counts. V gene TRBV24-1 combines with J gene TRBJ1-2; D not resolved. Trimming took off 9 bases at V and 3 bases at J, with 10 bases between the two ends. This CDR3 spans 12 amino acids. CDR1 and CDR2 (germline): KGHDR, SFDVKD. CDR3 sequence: CATSNTDYGYTF. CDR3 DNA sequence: TGTGCCACCTCCAATACAGACTATGGCTACACCTTC.

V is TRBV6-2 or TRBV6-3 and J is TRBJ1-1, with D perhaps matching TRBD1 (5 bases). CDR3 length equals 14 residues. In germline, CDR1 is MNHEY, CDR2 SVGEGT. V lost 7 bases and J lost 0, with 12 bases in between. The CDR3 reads CASKRQTMNTEAFF. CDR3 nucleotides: TGTGCCAGCAAGCGACAGACTATGAACACTGAAGCTTTCTTT.